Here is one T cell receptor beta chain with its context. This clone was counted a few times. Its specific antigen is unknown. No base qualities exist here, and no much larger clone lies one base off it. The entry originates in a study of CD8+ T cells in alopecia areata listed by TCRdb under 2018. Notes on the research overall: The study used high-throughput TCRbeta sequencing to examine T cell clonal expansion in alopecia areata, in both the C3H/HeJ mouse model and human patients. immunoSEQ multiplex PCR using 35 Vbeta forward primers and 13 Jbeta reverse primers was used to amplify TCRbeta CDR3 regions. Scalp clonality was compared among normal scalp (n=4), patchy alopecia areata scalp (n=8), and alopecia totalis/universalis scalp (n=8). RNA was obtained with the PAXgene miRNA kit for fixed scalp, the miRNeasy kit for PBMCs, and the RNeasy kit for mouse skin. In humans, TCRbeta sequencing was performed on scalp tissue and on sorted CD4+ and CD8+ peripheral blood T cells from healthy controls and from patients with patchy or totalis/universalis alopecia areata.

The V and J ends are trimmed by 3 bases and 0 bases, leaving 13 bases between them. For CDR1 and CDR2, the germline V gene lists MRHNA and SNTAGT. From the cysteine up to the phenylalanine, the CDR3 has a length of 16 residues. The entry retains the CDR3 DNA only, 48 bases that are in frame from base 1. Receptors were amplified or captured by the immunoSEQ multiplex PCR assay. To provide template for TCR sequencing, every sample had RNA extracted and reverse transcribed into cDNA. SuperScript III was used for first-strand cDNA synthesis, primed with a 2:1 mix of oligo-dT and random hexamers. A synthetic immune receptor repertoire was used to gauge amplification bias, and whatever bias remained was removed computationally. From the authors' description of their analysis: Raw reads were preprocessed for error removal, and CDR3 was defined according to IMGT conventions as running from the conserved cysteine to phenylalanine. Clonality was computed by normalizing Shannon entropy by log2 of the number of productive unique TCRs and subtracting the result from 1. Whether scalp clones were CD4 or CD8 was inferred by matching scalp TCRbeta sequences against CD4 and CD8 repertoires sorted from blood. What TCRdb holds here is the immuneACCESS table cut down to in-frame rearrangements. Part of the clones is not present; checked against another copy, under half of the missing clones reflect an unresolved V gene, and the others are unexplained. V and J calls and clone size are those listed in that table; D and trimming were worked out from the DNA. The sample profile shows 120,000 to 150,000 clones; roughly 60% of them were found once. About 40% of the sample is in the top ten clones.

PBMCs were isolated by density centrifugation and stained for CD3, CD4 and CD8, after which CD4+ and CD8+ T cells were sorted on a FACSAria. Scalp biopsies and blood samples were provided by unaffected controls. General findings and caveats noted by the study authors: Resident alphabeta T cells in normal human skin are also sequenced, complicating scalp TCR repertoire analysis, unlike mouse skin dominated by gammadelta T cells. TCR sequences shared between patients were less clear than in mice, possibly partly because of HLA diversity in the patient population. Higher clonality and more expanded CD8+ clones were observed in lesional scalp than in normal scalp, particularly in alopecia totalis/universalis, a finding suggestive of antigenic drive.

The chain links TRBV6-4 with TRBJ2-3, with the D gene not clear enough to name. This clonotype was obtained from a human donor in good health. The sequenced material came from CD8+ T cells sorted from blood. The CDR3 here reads CASSDRAGASTDTQYF. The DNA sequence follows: TGTGCCAGCAGTGATAGGGCAGGTGCTAGCACAGATACGCAGTATTTT.